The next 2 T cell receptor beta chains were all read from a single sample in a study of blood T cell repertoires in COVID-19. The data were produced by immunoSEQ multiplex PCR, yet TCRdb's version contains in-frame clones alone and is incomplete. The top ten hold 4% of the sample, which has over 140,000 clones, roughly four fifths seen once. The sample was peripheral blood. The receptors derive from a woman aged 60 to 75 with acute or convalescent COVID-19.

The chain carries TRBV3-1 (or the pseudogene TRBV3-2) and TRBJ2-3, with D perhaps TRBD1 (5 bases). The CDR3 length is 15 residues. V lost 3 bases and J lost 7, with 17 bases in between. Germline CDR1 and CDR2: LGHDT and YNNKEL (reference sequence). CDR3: CASSHLTEAAYTQYF. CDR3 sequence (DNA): TGTGCCAGCAGCCACTTGACAGAGGCGGCCTATACGCAGTATTTT.

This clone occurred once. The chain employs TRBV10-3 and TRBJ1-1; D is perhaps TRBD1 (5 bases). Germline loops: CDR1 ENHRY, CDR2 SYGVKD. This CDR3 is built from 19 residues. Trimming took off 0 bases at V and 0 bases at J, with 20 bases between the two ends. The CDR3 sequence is CAISESGPGGGTMNTEAFF. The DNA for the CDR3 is TGTGCCATCAGTGAGTCGGGTCCCGGGGGAGGTACTATGAACACTGAAGCTTTCTTT.